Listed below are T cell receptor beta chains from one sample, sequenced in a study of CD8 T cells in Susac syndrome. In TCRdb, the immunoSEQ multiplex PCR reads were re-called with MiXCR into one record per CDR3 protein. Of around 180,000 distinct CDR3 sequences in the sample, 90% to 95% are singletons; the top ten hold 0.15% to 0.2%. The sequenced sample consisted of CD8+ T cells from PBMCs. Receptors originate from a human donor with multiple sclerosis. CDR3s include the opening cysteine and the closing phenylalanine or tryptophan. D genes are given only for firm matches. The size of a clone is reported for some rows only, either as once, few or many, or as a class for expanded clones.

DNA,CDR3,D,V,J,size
TGTGCCAGCAGCGTAATGGACAATGAGCAGTTCTTC,CASSVMDNEQFF,.,TRBV9,TRBJ2-1,.
TGCAGCGTTGAAGGGGAAGGGGCTAATGGCTACACCTTC,CSVEGEGANGYTF,.,TRBV29-1,TRBJ1-2,.
TGCAGTGCTTCCAGACTAGGTCGCTACAATGAGCAGTTCTTC,CSASRLGRYNEQFF,.,TRBV20-1,TRBJ2-1,.
TGCAGCGTCCAGGGTATGCGACTAGCGGGGCTAAGCACAGATACGCAGTATTTT,CSVQGMRLAGLSTDTQYF,TRBD2,TRBV29-1,TRBJ2-3,.
TGTGCCAGCAGCGATCTGGACAGGGAGTTGCCTGAAGCTTTCTTT,CASSDLDRELPEAFF,TRBD1,TRBV28,TRBJ1-1,.
TGCAGTGCTAGGAGAACAGGGAGCTCCTACGAGCAGTACTTC,CSARRTGSSYEQYF,.,TRBV20-1,TRBJ2-7,.
TGTGCCAGCAGCTTCCAGGACGAGCAGTACTTC,CASSFQDEQYF,.,TRBV5-4,TRBJ2-7,.
TGTGCCAGCAGTGCCGGGACTAGCGTTACCAATGAGCAGTTCTTC,CASSAGTSVTNEQFF,TRBD2,TRBV25-1,TRBJ2-1,.
TGCAGTGCTAGCCTCCCGACAGAGTCTGGGGGCACCATATATTTT,CSASLPTESGGTIYF,.,TRBV20-1,TRBJ1-3,.
TGTGCCAGCAGGGGGGTCATGACCGAAAAACTGTTTTTT,CASRGVMTEKLFF,.,TRBV7-9,TRBJ1-4,.
TGTGCCTGGAGTAGCGGGAGCGGGGAGACCCAGTACTTC,CAWSSGSGETQYF,TRBD2,TRBV30,TRBJ2-5,.
TGTGCCAGCAGCTTAAACGGGAACATTTCACCCCTCCACTTT,CASSLNGNISPLHF,.,TRBV13,TRBJ1-6,once
TGCGCCAGCAGCCGTTCTGTCGGGACTAGGAGCAATGAGCAGTTCTTC,CASSRSVGTRSNEQFF,TRBD2,TRBV5-1,TRBJ2-1,.
TGCAGTGCTAGAGTGTCCCTTTACGAGCAGTACTTC,CSARVSLYEQYF,.,TRBV20-1,TRBJ2-7,.
TGTGCCAGCAGCTTGCCCCGGGGGGCTCGGGGCTACACCTTC,CASSLPRGARGYTF,.,TRBV5-6,TRBJ1-2,.
TGTGCCCACCTGGGCCAGGCGAACACCGGGGAGCTGTTTTTT,CAHLGQANTGELFF,.,TRBV7-9,TRBJ2-2,.
TGTGCCAGCAGGGACCGACAGGGAGCTCAGCCCCAGCATTTT,CASRDRQGAQPQHF,TRBD1,TRBV2,TRBJ1-5,.
TGTGCCAGCAGCAAACGACAGGGGACGGCCAAAAACATTCAGTACTTC,CASSKRQGTAKNIQYF,TRBD1,TRBV7-9,TRBJ2-4,.
TGTGCCAGCTCCCTCGATGGAGCCTTGAACACTGAAGCTTTCTTT,CASSLDGALNTEAFF,.,TRBV18,TRBJ1-1,.
TGTGCCAGCTGTGAACGGACTAGCGACGTGACCCAGTACTTC,CASCERTSDVTQYF,TRBD2,TRBV2,TRBJ2-5,.
TGCAGTGCTGAATTGACCGGGGAGCTGTTTTTT,CSAELTGELFF,.,TRBV20-1,TRBJ2-2,.
TGTGCCAGCAGTGTTGGCGGGTACGAGCAGTACTTC,CASSVGGYEQYF,.,TRBV2,TRBJ2-7,few
TGTGCCAGCAACCCGGGCACAGGGGTCTACAATGAGCAGTTCTTC,CASNPGTGVYNEQFF,TRBD1,TRBV7-9,TRBJ2-1,.
TGTGCCAGCAGCGGAGAAATGAACACTGAAGCTTTCTTT,CASSGEMNTEAFF,.,TRBV7-9,TRBJ1-1,.
TGTGCCAGCAGTCTCCGGGACCCCGCTCATGAGCAGTTCTTC,CASSLRDPAHEQFF,.,TRBV12-3/TRBV12-4,TRBJ2-1,.
TGCAGTGCTAGAGACACCGAGGCAGCGGAACATGGCTACACCTTC,CSARDTEAAEHGYTF,.,TRBV20-1,TRBJ1-2,.
TGTGCCAGCAGCCCACAGTTCGATGAGCAGTTCTTC,CASSPQFDEQFF,.,TRBV9,TRBJ2-1,.
TGTGCCAGCAGTTACTTAGGGCAGGAGGGAGATACGCAGTATTTT,CASSYLGQEGDTQYF,.,TRBV6-5,TRBJ2-3,.
TGTGCCAGCAAGGAAGATTCGGCTGAGGAGACCCAGTACTTC,CASKEDSAEETQYF,.,TRBV6-1,TRBJ2-5,.
TGTGCCAGCAGTTATCTTGGCACGGACCTCTCCGAGCAGTACTTC,CASSYLGTDLSEQYF,.,TRBV6-5,TRBJ2-7,few
TGCGCCAGCAGCCCGGACGTTTACAATGAGCAGTTCTTC,CASSPDVYNEQFF,.,TRBV5-1,TRBJ2-1,.
TGTGCCGGTACACTCGGGGAGCTGTTTTTT,CAGTLGELFF,.,TRBV7-9,TRBJ2-2,.
TGCGCCAGCAGCGACCGACTAGGCTCACCCCTCCACTTT,CASSDRLGSPLHF,.,TRBV4-1,TRBJ1-6,.
TGTGCCAGCAGTTTCGAATCTGCCGGGCGCGCAGAGACCCAGTACTTC,CASSFESAGRAETQYF,.,TRBV6-5,TRBJ2-5,.
TGTGCCAGCAGCGGACAGTGGACAGGGGGCCTCGACTATGGCTACACCTTC,CASSGQWTGGLDYGYTF,TRBD1,TRBV9,TRBJ1-2,.
TGTGCCAGCAGCGCGGAAGATTCTCATGGCTACACCTTC,CASSAEDSHGYTF,.,TRBV13,TRBJ1-2,.
TGTGCCAGCAGCCAAGTTTGGCAGGGGGCCCAAAATGAGCAGTTCTTC,CASSQVWQGAQNEQFF,TRBD1,TRBV3-1,TRBJ2-1,.
TGCGCCAGCAGTTCGTCGATAGCGGTGAGCTCCTACAATGAGCAGTTCTTC,CASSSSIAVSSYNEQFF,.,TRBV5-1,TRBJ2-1,.
TGCAGCGTTGAAGAGCACGGACGGTTGAACACTGAAGCTTTCTTT,CSVEEHGRLNTEAFF,.,TRBV29-1,TRBJ1-1,.
TGTGCCAGCAGCTTAGGTTCCCAGGGTTGTTGGCAAGAGACCCAGTACTTC,CASSLGSQGCWQETQYF,.,TRBV11-3,TRBJ2-5,.
TGTGCCAGCTCACCAAAGAACAGGGGAGACACCGGGGAGCTGTTTTTT,CASSPKNRGDTGELFF,TRBD1,TRBV18,TRBJ2-2,.
TGTGCCAGCAGCGGGGGGGACAGGGGTTATTCACCCCTCCACTTT,CASSGGDRGYSPLHF,TRBD1,TRBV9,TRBJ1-6,.
TGCAGTGCTAGGAACGGGACACACAACTATGGCTACACCTTC,CSARNGTHNYGYTF,.,TRBV20-1,TRBJ1-2,once
TGTGCCATCGCGACAGCGAACACCGGGGAGCTGTTTTTT,CAIATANTGELFF,.,TRBV10-3,TRBJ2-2,.
TGTGCCAGCAGCTCCTTCGACATGGGACTCGGGGAGCTGTTTTTT,CASSSFDMGLGELFF,.,TRBV9,TRBJ2-2,.
TGCAGTGCTAGATGGTCTGGGCTAGCGTCGTCCCCATCCTACAATGAGCAGTTCTTC,CSARWSGLASSPSYNEQFF,.,TRBV20-1,TRBJ2-1,.
TGTGCCAGCAGCTTAGGGCCGGGGGGGCCGTCGACCCAGTACTTC,CASSLGPGGPSTQYF,TRBD2,TRBV13,TRBJ2-5,.
TGTGCCAGCAGCACAGCGGGACGGGATACGCAGTATTTT,CASSTAGRDTQYF,TRBD2,TRBV9,TRBJ2-3,.
TGTGCCAGCAGTCCCGGACAGGGATGGGAGCAGTACTTC,CASSPGQGWEQYF,TRBD1,TRBV12-3/TRBV12-4,TRBJ2-7,.
TGCAGTGCTGTCCCGGGACAGGGGGACTACAATGAGCAGTTCTTC,CSAVPGQGDYNEQFF,TRBD1,TRBV20-1,TRBJ2-1,.
TGTGCCAGCAAAACATTTAGGTTGAGTGACACTGAAGCTTTCTTT,CASKTFRLSDTEAFF,.,TRBV6-1,TRBJ1-1,.
TGTGCCAGCAGCGGTGGTCGGTCTACGGGGGCCACAGATACGCAGTATTTT,CASSGGRSTGATDTQYF,.,TRBV9,TRBJ2-3,.
TGTGCCAGCAGCTCCCGTCTAGCGGGGGGGTACAATGAGCAGTTCTTC,CASSSRLAGGYNEQFF,TRBD2,TRBV9,TRBJ2-1,.
TGTGCCACCGTGGGTGAAAAACTGTTTTTT,CATVGEKLFF,.,TRBV2,TRBJ1-4,.
TGTGCCAGCGGCGGCGCCAACAGGGTCTATGGCTACACCTTC,CASGGANRVYGYTF,.,TRBV6-5,TRBJ1-2,once